Listed below are T cell receptor beta chains from one sample, sequenced in a study of technical replicates of blood from a few donors. Here immunoSEQ multiplex PCR was the method, and the copy in TCRdb shows in-frame clones only, minus some. The data hold 55,000 to 75,000 clones, with roughly nine tenths observed a single time. Sequencing was done on a sample of PBMCs. The source of these receptors is a human donor in good health. Some clones in this sample may be carry-over from other donors' samples. Both conserved end residues are trimmed from each CDR3. Fields, in order: J gene, V gene, clone size, CDR3 protein. Expanded clones get a size class; other rows say once, few or many, or leave the size out.

TRBJ2-7	TRBV2	NA	ASSEQIYEQY
TRBJ1-1	TRBV7-2	NA	ASSFGQLNTEAF
TRBJ2-2	TRBV19	NA	ASSTGLAGDSTGELF
TRBJ2-1	TRBV7-8	NA	ASSLRGLAGLSSYNEQF
TRBJ2-7	TRBV11-2	NA	ASSLGGDHYEQY
TRBJ2-3	TRBV9	NA	ASSVVAGGGTDTQY
TRBJ2-5	TRBV7-9	NA	ASSFGGETQY
TRBJ2-7	TRBV6-6	NA	ASSWMGRAGTYEQY
TRBJ2-1	TRBV30	once	ARTTIRANEQF
TRBJ2-7	TRBV6-1	NA	ASSAWTSTYEQY
TRBJ1-2	TRBV7-2	NA	ASSLMVGQIYGYT
TRBJ1-2	TRBV5-4	NA	ASSLAYQGPGNYGYT
TRBJ1-2	TRBV5-1	NA	ASSLVGDRPYGYT
TRBJ2-3	TRBV29-1	NA	SALAGGPVDTQY
TRBJ1-2	TRBV6-5	NA	ASIPQVGNYGYT
TRBJ1-5	TRBV9	once	ASSVGTDPSNQPQH
TRBJ1-2	TRBV5-6	NA	ASSLAGTNQYYGYT
TRBJ2-7	TRBV7-2	NA	ASSKTSGGRSYEQY
TRBJ2-1	TRBV13	NA	ASSLGLAGVNYNEQF
TRBJ1-2	TRBV4-1	NA	ATRTGGIDGYT
TRBJ2-6	TRBV5-1	NA	ASSLQASGANVLT
TRBJ1-6	TRBV6-6	NA	ASSPGQGSYNSPLH
TRBJ1-2	TRBV19	NA	ASSAQTGAYGYT
TRBJ1-6	TRBV19	NA	ASSGRGLDNSPLH
TRBJ1-1	TRBV6-5	once	ASSYDSLSNTEAF
TRBJ2-7	TRBV6-5	NA	ASSYSRGSYEQY
TRBJ1-2	TRBV19	NA	ASTLEEGTANYGYT
TRBJ2-7	TRBV13	NA	ASSLAGRRYEQY
TRBJ2-1	TRBV7-9	NA	ASSFYEPGVGEQF
TRBJ2-3	TRBV5-1	NA	ASSRDSSRTDTQY
TRBJ2-7	TRBV7-9	NA	ASSQSSGEQY
TRBJ1-1	TRBV2	NA	ASSEMAGLPQI
TRBJ2-5	TRBV29-1	NA	SALLLGTSGTQY
TRBJ1-2	TRBV7-9	NA	ASSGQLDGYNYGYT
TRBJ1-5	TRBV6-1	NA	ASSEARGYQPQH
TRBJ1-1	TRBV6-5	NA	ASSPRYPTEAF
TRBJ1-2	TRBV19	NA	ASSESPYGYT